The sequence of this T cell receptor (beta chain) was determined in a study of beta chain features in type 1 diabetes. For the study at large: On cell yields, gender and age, patients and healthy donors were similar. Findings and caveats of the study: People with Type 1 diabetes carried modestly yet significantly shorter TCRB CDR3s in all four CD4+ subsets. Sampled from patients, naive, central memory and Treg TCRB repertoires appeared more similar than those sampled from healthy donors. Lower insertion and higher deletion counts appeared at VDJ junctions in type 1 diabetes patients.

A remark on this clone: Its matching antigen is unknown.

This CDR3 comprises 14 residues. With 5 bases clipped from V and 3 bases from J, the junction kept 5 bases outside the gene matches. Germline CDR1 SGHAT, CDR2 FQDESV (reference sequence). CD4+ cells of the naive, central memory, regulatory and stem cell-like memory types were sorted via CD45RO/CCR7/CD25/CD127/CD95/CD27. The isolated RNA, all of it, was reverse transcribed, so expressed TCRB transcripts were what got sequenced. TCRdb keeps only in-frame clones here, not all; method: immunoSEQ multiplex PCR. The sample comprises approximately 730,000 clones, over 10% of which are singletons, and less than 0.025% rests with the top ten.

The sequence was collected from a man younger than 35 with type 1 diabetes. This sequence joins TRBV11-1 and TRBJ1-1; 8 nucleotides align to TRBD1. The sample taken for sequencing was naive CD4+ T cells from blood. The CDR3 DNA reads TGTGCCAGCAGCAGGACAGGGAGAGACACTGAAGCTTTCTTT. Its translation: CASSRTGRDTEAFF.